A selection of T cell receptor beta chains follows, all from one sample in a study of early T cells in non-severe SARS-CoV-2 infection. TCRdb called the 5' RACE reads again in MiXCR, with one record for every CDR3 protein. The sample carries some 80,000 distinct CDR3 sequences, roughly 12% recorded once. Sequencing was done on a sample of whole blood. Receptors originate from an adult who was a healthcare worker with PCR-confirmed SARS-CoV-2 infection or an uninfected control (not recorded which). Each CDR3 is given with its conserved first and last residue. Each record gives: V gene, CDR3 protein.

TRBV11-2	CASSLGTGNQPQHF
TRBV5-4	CASSARLAGSTDTQYF
TRBV18	CASSPYTEETQYF
TRBV20-1	CSASRLGDNEQFF
TRBV18	CASSNGVAGGSNTEAFF
TRBV9	CASSVTPAGAYNEQFF
TRBV28	CASISAGRNYGYTF
TRBV5-1	CASTVPGQGFNEQFF
TRBV5-1	CASSLGGQRNTEAFF
TRBV7-6	CASRMPGLGGELFF
TRBV9	CASSTGLAGSYEQYF
TRBV20-1	CSAPRKGEYEQYF
TRBV18	CASSPTGSRVDSPLHF
TRBV28	CASSSGAAGVDNERFF
TRBV30	CAWSQDSNQPQHF
TRBV24-1	CATSDPTGTGLYGYTF
TRBV7-9	CASGWRRERGDTQYF
TRBV20-1	CSARGTGPSRYYEQYF
TRBV28	CASSLPGGGGYEQYF
TRBV9	CASSPRDRGPSNTEAFF
TRBV9	CASGTGTYNEQFF
TRBV11-2	CASSLGGQRGYEQYF
TRBV6-2/TRBV6-3	CASSYFVNTQYF
TRBV29-1	CSVEGGTSVYNEQFF
TRBV10-1	CASSENGVTSTEAFF
TRBV29-1	CSSYGRGSYNEQFF
TRBV7-8	CASSLSPRTGRGTLHF
TRBV27	CATSSGANVLTF
TRBV24-1	CATSDSAMGGGITGELFF
TRBV9	CASSVGSMGKDYGYTF
TRBV5-4	CASSLSLQVAVYTDTQYF
TRBV6-4	CASSGQGDTGELFF
TRBV7-9	CASSPTSGSHHLEQYF
TRBV5-1	CASSLEPGGRTEAFF
TRBV7-9	CASSLAGLDTQYF
TRBV29-1	CSGGGQLETQYF
TRBV5-1	CASGLEPHTGELFF
TRBV5-1	CASTPGTPLSYEQYF
TRBV5-4	CASRSPGREGPGELFF
TRBV11-2	CASSSGPGLDSYEQYF
TRBV7-8	CASSPRTGADYSPLHF
TRBV10-1	CASSIGQANTGELFF
TRBV27	CASSLGPGANVLTF
TRBV11-2	CASSWTSGTTGTGELFF
TRBV29-1	CSVGDRVNQPQHF
TRBV3-1	CASSKPPLSGLNEQFF
TRBV3-1	CASSPQREPFEQYF
TRBV6-5	CASRTTSGTGNSPLHF
TRBV5-1	CASSLKGTISGANVLTF
TRBV7-9	CASSQSPLYEQYF
TRBV28	CASSSTGGSGNTIYF
TRBV27	CASSLNPSVPSYNEQFF
TRBV7-3	CASSLGTTYEQYF
TRBV27	CASSLRQVLGGELFF
TRBV6-2/TRBV6-3	CASSYPGLAGRTQYF
TRBV20-1	CSAPTGGPTGELFF
TRBV3-1	CASSQAALAGGQYEQYF
TRBV25-1	CASRWSQNTEAFF
TRBV2	CASSETGLAGVGELFF